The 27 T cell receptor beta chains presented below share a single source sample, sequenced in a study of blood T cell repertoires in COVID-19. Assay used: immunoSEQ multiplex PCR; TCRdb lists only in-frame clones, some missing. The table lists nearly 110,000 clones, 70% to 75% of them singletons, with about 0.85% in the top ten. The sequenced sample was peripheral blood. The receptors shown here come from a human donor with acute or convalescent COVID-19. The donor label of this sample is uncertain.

The CDR3 nucleotides read TGCGCCAGCAGCGATACGGGATCTGGGGCCAACGTCCTGACTTTC. Residues: CASSDTGSGANVLTF. The genes are TRBV5-1 and TRBJ2-6; D is possibly TRBD2 (5 bases). The V and J ends lost 4 bases and 1 base respectively, with 9 bases between them. Looked up from germline, CDR1 is SGHRS and CDR2 is YFSETQ. The length of the CDR3 is 15 residues.

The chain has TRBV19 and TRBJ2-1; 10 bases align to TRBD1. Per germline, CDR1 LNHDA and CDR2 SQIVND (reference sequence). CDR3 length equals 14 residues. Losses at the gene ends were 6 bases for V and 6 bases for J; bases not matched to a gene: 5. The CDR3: CASSSGQGRNEQFF. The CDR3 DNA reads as TGTGCCAGTAGCTCGGGACAGGGGCGCAATGAGCAGTTCTTC. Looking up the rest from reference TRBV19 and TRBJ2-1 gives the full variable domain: DGGITQSPKYLFRKEGQNVTLSCEQNLNHDAMYWYRQDPGQGLRLIYYSQIVNDFQKGDIAEGYSVSREKKESFPLTVTSAQKNPTAFYLCASSSGQGRNEQFFGPGTRLTVL.

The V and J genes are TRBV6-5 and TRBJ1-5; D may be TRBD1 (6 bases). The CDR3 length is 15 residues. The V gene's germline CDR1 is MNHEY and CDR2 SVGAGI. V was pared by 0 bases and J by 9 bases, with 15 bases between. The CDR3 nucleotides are TGTGCCAGCAGTTACTCAAAGGTTGGGGGCTTGCCCCAGCATTTT. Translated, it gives CASSYSKVGGLPQHF.

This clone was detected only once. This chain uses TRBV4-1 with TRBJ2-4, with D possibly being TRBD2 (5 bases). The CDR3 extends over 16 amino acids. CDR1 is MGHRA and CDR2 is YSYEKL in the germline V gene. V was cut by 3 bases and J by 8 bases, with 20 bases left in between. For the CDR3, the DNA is TGCGCCAGCAGCCAGATCTTCGGACTTAACAAGGACATTCAGTACTTC. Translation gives CASSQIFGLNKDIQYF.

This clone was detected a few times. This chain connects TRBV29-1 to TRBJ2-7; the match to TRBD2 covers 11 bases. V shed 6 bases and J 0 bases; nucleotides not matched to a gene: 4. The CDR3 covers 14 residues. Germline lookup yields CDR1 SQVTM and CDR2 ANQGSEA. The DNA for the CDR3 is TGCAGCGTCGGGACTAGCGGTAGCTCCTACGAGCAGTACTTC. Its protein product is CSVGTSGSSYEQYF.

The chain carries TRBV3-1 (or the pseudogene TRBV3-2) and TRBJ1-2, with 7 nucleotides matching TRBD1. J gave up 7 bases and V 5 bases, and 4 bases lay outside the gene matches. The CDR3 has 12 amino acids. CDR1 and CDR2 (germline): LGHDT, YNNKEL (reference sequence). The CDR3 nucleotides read TGTGCCAGCAGCACGACAGGGTTTGGCTACACCTTC. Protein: CASSTTGFGYTF.

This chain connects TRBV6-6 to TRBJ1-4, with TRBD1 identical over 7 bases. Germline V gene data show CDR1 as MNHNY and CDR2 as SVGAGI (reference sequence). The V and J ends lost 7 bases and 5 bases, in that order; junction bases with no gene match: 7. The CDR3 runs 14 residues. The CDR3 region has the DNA TGTGCCAGCACCAAACCGGGACAGAATGAAAAACTGTTTTTT. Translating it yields CASTKPGQNEKLFF.

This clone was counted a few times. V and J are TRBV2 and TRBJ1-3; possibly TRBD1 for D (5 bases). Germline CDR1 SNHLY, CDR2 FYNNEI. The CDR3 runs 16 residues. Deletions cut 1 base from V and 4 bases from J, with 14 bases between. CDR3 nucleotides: TGTGCCAGCAGTGAAGAGGGACTCCAAAGGGGAAACACCATATATTTT. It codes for CASSEEGLQRGNTIYF.

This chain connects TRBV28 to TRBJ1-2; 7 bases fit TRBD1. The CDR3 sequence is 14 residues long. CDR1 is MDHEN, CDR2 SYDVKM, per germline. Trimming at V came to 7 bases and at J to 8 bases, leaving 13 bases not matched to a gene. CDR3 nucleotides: TGTGCCAGCAACAAAGACAGGGCGTATAAGGGCTACACCTTC. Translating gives CASNKDRAYKGYTF.

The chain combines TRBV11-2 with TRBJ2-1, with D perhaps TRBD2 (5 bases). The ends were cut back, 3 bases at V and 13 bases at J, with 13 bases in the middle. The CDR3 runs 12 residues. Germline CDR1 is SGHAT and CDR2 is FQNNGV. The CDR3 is CASSFAGLDQFF. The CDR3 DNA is TGTGCCAGCAGCTTCGCCGGACTCGACCAGTTCTTC.

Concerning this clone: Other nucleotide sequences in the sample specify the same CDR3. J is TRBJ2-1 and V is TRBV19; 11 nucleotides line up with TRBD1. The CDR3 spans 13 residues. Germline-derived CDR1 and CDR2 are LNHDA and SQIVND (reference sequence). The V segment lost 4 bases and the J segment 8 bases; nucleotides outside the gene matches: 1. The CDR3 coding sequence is TGTGCCAGTAGTAGGGACAGGGGGGATGAGCAGTTCTTC. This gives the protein CASSRDRGDEQFF.

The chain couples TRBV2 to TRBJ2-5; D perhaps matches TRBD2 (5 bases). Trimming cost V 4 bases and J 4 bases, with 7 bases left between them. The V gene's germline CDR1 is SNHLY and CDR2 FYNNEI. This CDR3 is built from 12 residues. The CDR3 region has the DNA TGTGCCAGCAGTGCTAGCAGAGAGACCCAGTACTTC. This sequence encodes CASSASRETQYF.

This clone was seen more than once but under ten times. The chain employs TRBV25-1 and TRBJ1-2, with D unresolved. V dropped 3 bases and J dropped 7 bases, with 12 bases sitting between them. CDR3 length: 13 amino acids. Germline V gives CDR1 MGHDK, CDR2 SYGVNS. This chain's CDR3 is CASSDQAARGYTF. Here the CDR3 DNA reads TGTGCCAGCAGTGATCAGGCCGCGCGTGGCTACACCTTC.

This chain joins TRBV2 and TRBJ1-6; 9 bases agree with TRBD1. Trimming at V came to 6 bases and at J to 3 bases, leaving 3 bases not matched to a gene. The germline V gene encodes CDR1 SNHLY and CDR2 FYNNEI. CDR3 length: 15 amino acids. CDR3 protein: CASRSTGGYNSPLHF. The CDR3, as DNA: TGTGCCAGCAGGTCGACAGGGGGCTATAATTCACCCCTCCACTTT. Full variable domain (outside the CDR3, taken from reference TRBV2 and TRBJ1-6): EPEVTQTPSHQVTQMGQEVILRCVPISNHLYFYWYRQILGQKVEFLVSFYNNEISEKSEIFDDQFSVERPDGSNFTLKIRSTKLEDSAMYFCASRSTGGYNSPLHFGNGTRLTVT.

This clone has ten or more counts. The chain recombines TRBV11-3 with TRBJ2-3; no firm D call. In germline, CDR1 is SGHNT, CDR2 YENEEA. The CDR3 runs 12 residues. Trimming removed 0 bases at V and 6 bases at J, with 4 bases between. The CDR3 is CASSLDRDTQYF. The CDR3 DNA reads TGTGCCAGCAGCTTAGACAGGGATACGCAGTATTTT. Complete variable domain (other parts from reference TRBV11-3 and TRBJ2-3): EAGVVQSPRYKIIEKKQPVAFWCNPISGHNTLYWYLQNLGQGPELLIRYENEEAVDDSQLPKDRFSAERLKGVDSTLKIQPAELGDSAVYLCASSLDRDTQYFGPGTRLTVL.

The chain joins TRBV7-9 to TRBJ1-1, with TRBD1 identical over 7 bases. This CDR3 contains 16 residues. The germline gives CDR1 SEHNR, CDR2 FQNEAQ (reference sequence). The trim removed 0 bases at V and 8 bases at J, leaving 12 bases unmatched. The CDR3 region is CASSLATPSGDREAFF. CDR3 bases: TGTGCCAGCAGCTTAGCAACCCCCTCCGGGGACAGAGAAGCTTTCTTT.

This CDR3 reads CASSYGQRGRNEQFF. The CDR3 DNA reads TGTGCCAGCAGCTACGGACAGAGAGGTAGGAATGAGCAGTTCTTC. The genes are TRBV2 and TRBJ2-1; perhaps TRBD1 as D (6 bases). The CDR3 consists of 15 residues. V was shortened by 6 bases and J by 7 bases, with 19 bases between the two germline ends. From germline, CDR1 is SNHLY and CDR2 FYNNEI.

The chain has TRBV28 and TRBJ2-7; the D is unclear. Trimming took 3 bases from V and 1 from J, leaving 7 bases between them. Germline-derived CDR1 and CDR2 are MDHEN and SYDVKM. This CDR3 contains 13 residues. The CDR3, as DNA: TGTGCCAGCAGTTTTAGTTCTTCCTACGAGCAGTACTTC. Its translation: CASSFSSSYEQYF.

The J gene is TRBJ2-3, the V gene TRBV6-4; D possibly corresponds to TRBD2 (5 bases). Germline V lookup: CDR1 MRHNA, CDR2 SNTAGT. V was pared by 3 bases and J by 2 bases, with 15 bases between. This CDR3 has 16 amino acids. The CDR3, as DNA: TGTGCCAGCAGTGAAAGTTTTGGGAGCCACACAGATACGCAGTATTTT. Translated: CASSESFGSHTDTQYF.

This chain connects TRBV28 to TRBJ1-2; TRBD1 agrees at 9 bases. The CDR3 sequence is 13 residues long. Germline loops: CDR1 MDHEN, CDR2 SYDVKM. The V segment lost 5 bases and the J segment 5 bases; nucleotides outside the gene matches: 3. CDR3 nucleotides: TGTGCCAGCAGTGCAGGGACAGGGTATGGCTACACCTTC. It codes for CASSAGTGYGYTF.

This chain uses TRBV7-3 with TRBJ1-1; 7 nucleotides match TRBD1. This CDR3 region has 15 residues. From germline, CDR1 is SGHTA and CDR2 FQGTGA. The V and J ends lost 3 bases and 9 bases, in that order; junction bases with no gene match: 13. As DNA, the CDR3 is TGTGCCAGCAGCTTTTCCGCGGGACAGCGAATACAAGCTTTCTTT. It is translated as CASSFSAGQRIQAFF.

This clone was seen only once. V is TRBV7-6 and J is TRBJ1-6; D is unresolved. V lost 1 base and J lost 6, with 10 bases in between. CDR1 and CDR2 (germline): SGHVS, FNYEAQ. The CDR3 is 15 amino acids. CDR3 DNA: TGTGCCAGCAGCTTAGTAGCGGGGTTTAATTCACCCCTCCACTTT. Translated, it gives CASSLVAGFNSPLHF.

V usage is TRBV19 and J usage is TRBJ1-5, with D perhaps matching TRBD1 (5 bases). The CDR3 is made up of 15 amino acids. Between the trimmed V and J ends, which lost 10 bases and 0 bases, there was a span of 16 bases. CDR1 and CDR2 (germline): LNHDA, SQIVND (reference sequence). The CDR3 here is CATKDKMYSNQPQHF. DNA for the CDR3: TGTGCCACTAAGGACAAGATGTATAGCAATCAGCCCCAGCATTTT. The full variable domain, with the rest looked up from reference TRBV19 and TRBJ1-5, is DGGITQSPKYLFRKEGQNVTLSCEQNLNHDAMYWYRQDPGQGLRLIYYSQIVNDFQKGDIAEGYSVSREKKESFPLTVTSAQKNPTAFYLCATKDKMYSNQPQHFGDGTRLSIL.

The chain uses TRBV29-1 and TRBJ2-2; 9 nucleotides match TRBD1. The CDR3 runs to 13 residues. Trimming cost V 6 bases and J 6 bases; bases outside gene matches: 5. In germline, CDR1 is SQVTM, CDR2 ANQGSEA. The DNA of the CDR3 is TGCAGCGTCGGGACAGGGCCCCCCGGGGAGCTGTTTTTT. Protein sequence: CSVGTGPPGELFF.

Here the CDR3 reads CATSDLYRTGSGGYNEQYF. In nucleotides, the CDR3 is TGTGCCACCAGTGATTTGTATCGAACCGGGTCGGGGGGATATAACGAGCAGTACTTC. The chain employs TRBV24-1 and TRBJ2-7; 7 bases map to TRBD2. Trimming took 0 bases from V and 5 from J; bases not matched to a gene: 18. This CDR3 has 19 amino acids. Germline assignment: CDR1 KGHDR and CDR2 SFDVKD.

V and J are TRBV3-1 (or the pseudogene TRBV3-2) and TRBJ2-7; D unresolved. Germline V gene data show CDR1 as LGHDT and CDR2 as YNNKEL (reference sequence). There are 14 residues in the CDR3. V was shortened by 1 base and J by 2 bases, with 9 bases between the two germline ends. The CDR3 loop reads CASSQAIRTYEQYF. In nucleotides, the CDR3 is TGTGCCAGCAGCCAAGCGATCAGGACCTACGAGCAGTACTTC.

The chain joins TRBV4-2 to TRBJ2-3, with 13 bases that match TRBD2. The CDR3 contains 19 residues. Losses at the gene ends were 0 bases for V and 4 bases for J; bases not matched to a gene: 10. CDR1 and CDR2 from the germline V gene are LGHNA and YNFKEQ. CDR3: CASSQDELAGGQVSDTQYF. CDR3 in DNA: TGTGCCAGCAGCCAAGATGAACTAGCGGGGGGGCAGGTGTCAGATACGCAGTATTTT.